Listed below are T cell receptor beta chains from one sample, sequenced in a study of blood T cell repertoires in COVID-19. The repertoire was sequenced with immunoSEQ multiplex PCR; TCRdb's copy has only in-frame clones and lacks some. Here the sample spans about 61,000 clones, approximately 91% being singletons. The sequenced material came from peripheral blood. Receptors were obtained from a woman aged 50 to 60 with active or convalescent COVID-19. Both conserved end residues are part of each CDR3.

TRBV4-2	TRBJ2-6	CASSQGQGASGANVLTF
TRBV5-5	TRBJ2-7	CASRDGLAGAAGEQYF
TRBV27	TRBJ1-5	CASSLIGGNQPQHF
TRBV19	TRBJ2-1	CASSTLAGGTYEQFF
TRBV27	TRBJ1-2	CASSRDGRGGYTF
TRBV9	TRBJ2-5	CASSPRTGLGPQETQYF
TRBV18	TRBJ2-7	CASSESSGTYEQYF
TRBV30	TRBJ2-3	CAWSVSWGGTDTQYF
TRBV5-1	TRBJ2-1	CASSPWRSSGDNEQFF
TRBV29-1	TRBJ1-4	CSVTRQGDEKLFF
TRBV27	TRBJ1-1	CASSLLPSTGPNTEAFF
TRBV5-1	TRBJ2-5	CASSSGGDRVQTQYF
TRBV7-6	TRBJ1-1	CASSLSARGLIF
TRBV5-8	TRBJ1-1	CASSLRTPVMNTEAFF
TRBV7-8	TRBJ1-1	CASTKGRTGHTEAFF
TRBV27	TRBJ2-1	CASSSYIGSYNEQFF
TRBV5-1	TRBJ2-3	CASSFEATQYF
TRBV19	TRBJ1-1	CASSPLQGIWTEAFF
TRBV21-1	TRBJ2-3	CASSKEAPGGWTDTQYF
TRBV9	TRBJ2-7	CASSVGSSTGGLYEQYF
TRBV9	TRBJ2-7	CASSPDSSSYEQYF
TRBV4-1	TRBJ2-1	CASTPSGQARSLNEQFF
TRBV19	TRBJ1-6	CASSSTGGNSPLHF
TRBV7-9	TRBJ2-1	CASSLDRGQGNEQFF
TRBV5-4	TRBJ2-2	CASSTGFTGELFF
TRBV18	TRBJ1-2	CASSPSGQGKGYTF
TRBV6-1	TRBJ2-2	CASSGLAETNTGELFF